One sample yielded the 23 T cell receptor beta chains listed below, sequenced in a study of OX40 agonist ivuxolimab in advanced cancers. TCRdb keeps only in-frame clones here, not all; method: immunoSEQ multiplex PCR. The repertoire includes about 68,000 clones, roughly 88% of them detected once, and 1.5% to 2% sits in the top ten. The sequenced sample was CD4+ or CD8+ T cells sorted from blood, obtained in a trial of the OX40 agonist ivuxolimab. The source of these receptors is an adult with an advanced solid tumor such as melanoma, head and neck, liver or kidney cancer.

This clone was found a few times. The genes are TRBV23-1 and TRBJ2-2; D is uncertain. TRBV23-1 is annotated as an ORF whose role is uncertain. Trimming removed 8 bases from V and 5 bases from J, with 18 bases in between. This CDR3 is built from 15 residues. CDR3 region: CASGKPPYRTGELFF. Here the CDR3 DNA reads TGCGCCAGCGGCAAACCACCTTACCGGACCGGGGAGCTGTTTTTT.

This clone was seen a single time. The genes are TRBV5-1 and TRBJ1-5; maybe TRBD1 (6 bases). The germline V gene encodes CDR1 SGHRS and CDR2 YFSETQ. The CDR3 consists of 15 residues. V shed 0 bases and J shed 6 bases, with 13 bases lying between them. CDR3 DNA: TGCGCCAGCAGCTTGGAAACAGGGATAGGTCAGCCCCAGCATTTT. Its translation is CASSLETGIGQPQHF.

This chain joins TRBV5-1 and TRBJ2-3; 9 bases are shared with TRBD1. V trimming: 4 bases; J trimming: 5 bases; junction bases outside the gene matches: 8. This CDR3 comprises 15 residues. CDR1 is SGHRS, CDR2 YFSETQ, per germline. CDR3 residues: CASSRTGGAEDTQYF. The DNA for the CDR3 is TGCGCCAGCAGCAGAACAGGGGGCGCGGAAGATACGCAGTATTTT. Drawing the rest from reference TRBV5-1 and TRBJ2-3, the complete variable domain is KAGVTQTPRYLIKTRGQQVTLSCSPISGHRSVSWYQQTPGQGLQFLFEYFSETQRNKGNFPGRFSGRQFSNSRSEMNVSTLELGDSALYLCASSRTGGAEDTQYFGPGTRLTVL.

This clone came up a few times. CDR3 protein: CASSLDNRVRDNEQFF. The CDR3 DNA sequence: TGTGCCAGCAGCTTGGACAACAGGGTGAGGGACAATGAGCAGTTCTTC. This chain links TRBV5-4 with TRBJ2-1; possibly TRBD1 for D (6 bases). The CDR3 is 16 amino acids. Germline V gene sequence: CDR1 SGHNT, CDR2 YYREEE (reference sequence). Trimming cost V 0 bases and J 5 bases, with 15 bases left between them. The full variable domain, rest sourced from reference TRBV5-4 and TRBJ2-1, is ETGVTQSPTHLIKTRGQQVTLRCSSQSGHNTVSWYQQALGQGPQFIFQYYREEENGRGNFPPRFSGLQFPNYSSELNVNALELDDSALYLCASSLDNRVRDNEQFFGPGTRLTVL.

This chain joins TRBV14 and TRBJ1-2, with a tentative D call TRBD1 (5 bases). The CDR3 consists of 13 residues. The germline gives CDR1 SGHDN, CDR2 FVKESK. V was shortened by 3 bases and J by 8 bases, with 13 bases between the two germline ends. CDR3 sequence reads: CASSQGRFSGYTF. As DNA, the CDR3 is TGTGCCAGCAGCCAGGGGCGATTTTCAGGCTACACCTTC.

The genes are TRBV4-3 and TRBJ1-4; D remains ambiguous. Trimming removed 2 bases at V and 8 bases at J, with 15 bases between. The CDR3 is 15 residues long. Germline values: CDR1 LGHNA, CDR2 YSLEER. The CDR3 here is CASSQTEGGWEKLFF. The CDR3 bases are TGCGCCAGCAGCCAAACCGAGGGTGGTTGGGAAAAACTGTTTTTT.

V gene TRBV6-1 combines with J gene TRBJ1-4; TRBD1 might be the D (6 bases). Per germline, CDR1 MNHNS and CDR2 SASEGT. Trimming cost V 7 bases and J 0 bases, with 9 bases left between them. The CDR3 extends over 14 amino acids. Here the CDR3 DNA reads TGTGCCAGCATTCGGACAGCAACTAATGAAAAACTGTTTTTT. It encodes CASIRTATNEKLFF.

V and J are TRBV5-5 and TRBJ1-4; D is unclear. V lost 0 bases, J lost 8 bases, and 11 bases lay in between. From germline, CDR1 is SGHKS and CDR2 YYEKEE (reference sequence). This CDR3 has 14 residues. CDR3 region: CASSLGEVREKLFF. For the CDR3, the DNA is TGTGCCAGCAGCTTGGGGGAGGTTCGGGAAAAACTGTTTTTT. Together with reference TRBV5-5 and TRBJ1-4, the CDR3 gives the full variable domain: DAGVTQSPTHLIKTRGQQVTLRCSPISGHKSVSWYQQVLGQGPQFIFQYYEKEERGRGNFPDRFSARQFPNYSSELNVNALLLGDSALYLCASSLGEVREKLFFGSGTQLSVL.

The chain carries TRBV30 and TRBJ1-4; D call uncertain. The germline CDR1 and CDR2 sequences are GTSNPN and SVGIG (reference sequence). The V end lost 3 bases, the J end lost 7 bases, and 9 bases lay between the germline ends. This CDR3 spans 12 amino acids. CDR3 amino acids: CAWRGTSEKLFF. Written as DNA, the CDR3 is TGTGCCTGGAGGGGAACGAGTGAAAAACTGTTTTTT.

The V gene is TRBV6-1, the J gene TRBJ2-1; 7 bases agree with TRBD2. The CDR3 runs to 15 residues. Trimming removed 5 bases from V and 0 bases from J; junction bases left unmatched: 4. CDR1 and CDR2 (germline): MNHNS, SASEGT. CDR3 nucleotide sequence: TGTGCCAGCAGTTCGGGGGGACTCTCCTACAATGAGCAGTTCTTC. It encodes CASSSGGLSYNEQFF.

The chain employs TRBV30 and TRBJ2-1; possibly TRBD2 for D (5 bases). V lost 1 base and J lost 8, with 9 bases in between. The CDR3 covers 12 residues. Germline V lookup: CDR1 GTSNPN, CDR2 SVGIG (reference sequence). In nucleotides, the CDR3 is TGTGCCTGGAGTGCGACTACCGATGAGCAGTTCTTC. It yields the protein CAWSATTDEQFF.

The rearrangement joins TRBV27 to TRBJ1-5, with D hard to call. CDR1 is MNHEY, CDR2 SMNVEV, per germline (reference sequence). This CDR3 contains 14 residues. V lost 3 bases, J lost 5 bases, and 11 bases lay in between. This chain's CDR3 is CASSFALGDQPQHF. In DNA, the CDR3 is TGTGCCAGCAGTTTCGCCCTGGGCGATCAGCCCCAGCATTTT.

The table lists this clone with a count of one. This sequence joins TRBV11-1 and TRBJ2-5; D may be TRBD1 (6 bases). V shed 5 bases and J shed 5 bases, with 15 bases lying between them. Germline V gene data show CDR1 as SGHAT and CDR2 as FQDESV (reference sequence). The CDR3 is 14 amino acids. CDR3 sequence: CASSPTGLEETQYF. The CDR3 bases are TGTGCCAGCAGCCCGACAGGTCTGGAGGAGACCCAGTACTTC.

The V call is TRBV5-4, the J call TRBJ1-2, with TRBD1 matching 9 bases. From germline, CDR1 is SGHNT and CDR2 YYREEE (reference sequence). The CDR3 runs 13 residues. Unmatched junction bases numbered 9, after V lost 9 bases and J lost 6 bases. CDR3 nucleotide sequence: TGTGCCATCCACAGGGGGCCAAAAGATGGCTACACCTTC. Protein product: CAIHRGPKDGYTF.

V and J are TRBV5-5 and TRBJ2-1; TRBD2 matches 8 bases. The germline V gene has CDR1 SGHKS and CDR2 YYEKEE (reference sequence). The CDR3 runs 15 residues. With 2 bases clipped from V and 7 bases from J, the junction kept 8 bases outside the gene matches. The chain's CDR3 is CASSLLAERGNEQFF. CDR3 coding DNA: TGTGCCAGCAGCTTACTAGCGGAGAGGGGTAATGAGCAGTTCTTC.

The chain has TRBV27 and TRBJ1-6, with a possible D match to TRBD1 (5 bases). The CDR3 extends over 15 amino acids. Deletions cut 0 bases from V and 6 bases from J, with 9 bases between. The germline V gene encodes CDR1 MNHEY and CDR2 SMNVEV (reference sequence). The CDR3 DNA sequence: TGTGCCAGCAGTTTATCCACAGGCCCTAATTCACCCCTCCACTTT. Translation gives CASSLSTGPNSPLHF.

This chain joins TRBV30 and TRBJ2-3; D not resolved. The germline V gene has CDR1 GTSNPN and CDR2 SVGIG (reference sequence). The CDR3 totals 13 residues. V lost 0 bases and J lost 4, with 8 bases in between. The CDR3 region is CAWSVGRADTQYF. The CDR3 DNA reads as TGTGCCTGGAGTGTAGGAAGGGCAGATACGCAGTATTTT.

This clone was detected once. This chain links TRBV2 with TRBJ2-7, with 7 bases fitting TRBD2. The junction had 6 bases not matched to a gene; V was cut back by 4 bases and J by 0 bases. The CDR3 sequence is 15 residues long. Germline CDR1 is SNHLY and CDR2 is FYNNEI. The CDR3 sequence is CASSGAGRSSYEQYF. Here the CDR3 DNA reads TGTGCCAGCAGTGGAGCCGGGAGGAGCTCCTACGAGCAGTACTTC.

The rearrangement links TRBV2 to TRBJ2-7; 7 bases align to TRBD2. CDR1 SNHLY and CDR2 FYNNEI come from the germline V gene. V gave up 11 bases and J gave up 2 bases; unmatched junction bases: 9. This CDR3 has 13 residues. CDR3 in DNA: TGTGCCGTGTCCGGGACTACCACCTACGAGCAGTACTTC. This gives the protein CAVSGTTTYEQYF.

This clone has only a few counts. The V call is TRBV11-2, the J call TRBJ1-3, with 8 bases aligning to TRBD1. Per germline, CDR1 SGHAT and CDR2 FQNNGV. The CDR3 length is 16 residues. V was clipped by 5 bases and J by 2 bases; unmatched bases: 8. The CDR3 loop is CASSPGTGRTGNTIYF. CDR3 DNA sequence: TGTGCCAGCAGCCCCGGGACAGGAAGAACTGGAAACACCATATATTTT. The full variable domain, its missing parts supplied by reference TRBV11-2 and TRBJ1-3, is EAGVAQSPRYKIIEKRQSVAFWCNPISGHATLYWYQQILGQGPKLLIQFQNNGVVDDSQLPKDRFSAERLKGVDSTLKIQPAKLEDSAVYLCASSPGTGRTGNTIYFGEGSWLTVV.

This clone was counted only a few times. The genes are TRBV5-4 and TRBJ1-1; D is unclear. Germline-derived CDR1 and CDR2 are SGHNT and YYREEE (reference sequence). Deletions cut 4 bases from V and 5 bases from J, with 15 bases between. This CDR3 has 14 residues. CDR3 residues: CASSRAAMVTEAFF. As DNA, the CDR3 is TGTGCCAGCAGCAGAGCCGCTATGGTGACTGAAGCTTTCTTT.

The chain joins TRBV19 to TRBJ1-4, with unresolved D. The CDR3 loop spans 13 amino acids. Trimming left V 5 bases short and J 6 bases short, with 10 bases between. In germline, CDR1 is LNHDA, CDR2 SQIVND (reference sequence). The CDR3 sequence is CASSGGWDEKLFF. The CDR3 nucleotides are TGTGCCAGTAGTGGAGGATGGGATGAAAAACTGTTTTTT.

V and J are TRBV5-4 and TRBJ2-7; weak D call: TRBD1 (5 bases). The V gene's germline CDR1 is SGHNT and CDR2 YYREEE (reference sequence). This CDR3 is 14 amino acids long. Trimming took off 4 bases at V and 6 bases at J, with 17 bases between the two ends. The CDR3 loop reads CASSQSAGRREQYF. The CDR3 DNA follows: TGTGCCAGCAGCCAAAGTGCAGGGCGGCGCGAGCAGTACTTC.